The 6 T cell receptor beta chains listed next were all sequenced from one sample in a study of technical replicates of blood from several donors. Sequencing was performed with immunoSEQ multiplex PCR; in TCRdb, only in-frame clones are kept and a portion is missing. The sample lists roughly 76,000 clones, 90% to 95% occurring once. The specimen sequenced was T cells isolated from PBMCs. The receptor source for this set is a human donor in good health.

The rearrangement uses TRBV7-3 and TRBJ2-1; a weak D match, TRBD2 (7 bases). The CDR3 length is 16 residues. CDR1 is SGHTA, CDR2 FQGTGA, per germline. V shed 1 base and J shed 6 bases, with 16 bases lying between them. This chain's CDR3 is CASSLSGGALRNEQFF. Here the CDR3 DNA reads TGTGCCAGCAGCTTAAGTGGGGGGGCCCTGCGCAATGAGCAGTTCTTC.

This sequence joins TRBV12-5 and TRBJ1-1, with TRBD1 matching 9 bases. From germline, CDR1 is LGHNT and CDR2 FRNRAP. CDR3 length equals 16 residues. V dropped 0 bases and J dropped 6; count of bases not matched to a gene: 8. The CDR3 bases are TGTGCTAGTGGTTTGGTTTTAGGGACAGGGTCCCCTGAAGCTTTCTTT. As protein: CASGLVLGTGSPEAFF.

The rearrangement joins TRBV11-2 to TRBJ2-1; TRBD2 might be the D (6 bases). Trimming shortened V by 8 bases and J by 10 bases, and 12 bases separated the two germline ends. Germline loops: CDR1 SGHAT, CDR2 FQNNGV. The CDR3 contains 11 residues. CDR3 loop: CASADYNEQFF. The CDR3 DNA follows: TGTGCCAGCGCGGACTATAACGAGCAGTTCTTC.

The CDR3 here is CASSPGAGAKTYGYTF. The CDR3 bases are TGCGCCAGCAGCCCTGGGGCTGGGGCGAAGACCTATGGCTACACCTTC. The chain uses TRBV5-1 and TRBJ1-2; perhaps TRBD1 as D (5 bases). The V end was cut by 4 bases, the J end by 4 bases, with 20 bases between. Per the germline V gene, CDR1 is SGHRS and CDR2 is YFSETQ. CDR3 size: 16 residues.

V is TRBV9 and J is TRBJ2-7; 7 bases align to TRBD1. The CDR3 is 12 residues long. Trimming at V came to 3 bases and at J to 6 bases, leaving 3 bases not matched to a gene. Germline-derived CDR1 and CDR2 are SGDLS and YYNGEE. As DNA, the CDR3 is TGTGCCAGCAGCGCCCCAGGGGGCGAGCAGTACTTC. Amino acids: CASSAPGGEQYF.

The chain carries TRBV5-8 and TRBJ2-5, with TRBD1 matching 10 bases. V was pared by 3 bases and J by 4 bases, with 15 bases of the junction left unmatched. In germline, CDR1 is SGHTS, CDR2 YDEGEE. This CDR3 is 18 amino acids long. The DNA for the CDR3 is TGTGCCAGCAGCTCCGACAGGGGGCGGCGGGATAGGGGAGAGACCCAGTACTTC. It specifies CASSSDRGRRDRGETQYF.